The 22 T cell receptor beta chains below come from one sample, sequenced in a study of shared clonotypes between healthy human individuals (dated by TCRdb to the early 2020s). Receptor amplification or capture employed the immunoSEQ multiplex PCR assay. TCRdb took this table from immuneACCESS and kept in-frame rearrangements with V and J called. Such tables lack part of the clones; where checked against another copy, unresolved V genes explain under half of the gap, and the rest is unexplained. Within this sample are 2 million to 2.5 million clones, with under 95% of them counted one time only. Roughly 0.39% of the sample is held by the ten biggest clonotypes. The sample taken for sequencing was naive CD4+ T cells from PBMCs. Explained via the paper, the cell subset or site label denotes: CD45RA+ positively selected. The receptor set was obtained from a man aged 18 to 29 in good health. Some clones in this sample may be carry-over from other donors' samples.

The chain has TRBV5-4 and TRBJ1-1, with unresolved D. The CDR3 covers 15 residues. The ends were cut back, 0 bases at V and 5 bases at J, with 14 bases in the middle. Germline V lookup: CDR1 SGHNT, CDR2 YYREEE (reference sequence). Written as DNA, the CDR3 is TGTGCCAGCAGCTTGGCGGTCGCGGGTATAACTGAAGCTTTCTTT. This gives the protein CASSLAVAGITEAFF. Based on the CDR3 plus reference TRBV5-4 and TRBJ1-1, the full variable domain is ETGVTQSPTHLIKTRGQQVTLRCSSQSGHNTVSWYQQALGQGPQFIFQYYREEENGRGNFPPRFSGLQFPNYSSELNVNALELDDSALYLCASSLAVAGITEAFFGQGTRLTVV.

On this clone itself: Different DNA sequences within this sample yield the same CDR3. The chain combines TRBV4-1 with TRBJ2-5; 7 bases line up with TRBD1. The germline CDR1 and CDR2 sequences are MGHRA and YSYEKL. V was clipped by 3 bases and J by 2 bases; unmatched bases: 0. The CDR3 loop spans 13 amino acids. The CDR3 loop is CASSQGQQETQYF. The CDR3 region has the DNA TGCGCCAGCAGCCAGGGACAGCAAGAGACCCAGTACTTC.

The rearrangement links TRBV19 to TRBJ1-5; D ambiguous. Deletions cut 7 bases from V and 2 bases from J, with 12 bases between. The CDR3 is 14 amino acids. CDR1 is LNHDA and CDR2 is SQIVND in the germline V gene (reference sequence). The CDR3 DNA reads as TGTGCCAGTAAAAGGGCAGAGGGCAATCAGCCCCAGCATTTT. Protein product: CASKRAEGNQPQHF.

J is TRBJ2-3 and V is TRBV9, with D hard to call. The V gene's germline CDR1 is SGDLS and CDR2 YYNGEE. CDR3 length: 13 amino acids. V lost 0 bases and J lost 6, with 8 bases in between. The CDR3: CASSVAIPDTQYF. The CDR3 DNA follows: TGTGCCAGCAGCGTAGCCATTCCTGATACGCAGTATTTT.

This rearrangement joins TRBV7-9 to TRBJ2-7, with D possibly TRBD1 on 6 matching bases. V lost 5 bases, J lost 3 bases, and 17 bases lay in between. This CDR3 has 15 amino acids. Per the germline V gene, CDR1 is SEHNR and CDR2 is FQNEAQ (reference sequence). The CDR3 protein is CASSRGVGQSYEQYF. The CDR3 region has the DNA TGTGCCAGCAGCCGAGGGGTCGGACAGAGCTACGAGCAGTACTTC.

The chain is built from TRBV7-2 and TRBJ1-2; no clear D gene. Germline loops: CDR1 SGHTA, CDR2 FQGNSA. The length of the CDR3 is 15 residues. Trimming stripped 5 bases from V and 6 bases from J, with 19 bases between. CDR3: CASSPRAFHRDGYTF. As DNA, the CDR3 is TGTGCCAGCAGCCCCCGGGCCTTCCACCGGGATGGCTACACCTTC. The complete variable domain, with remaining parts taken from reference TRBV7-2 and TRBJ1-2, reads GAGVSQSPSNKVTEKGKDVELRCDPISGHTALYWYRQSLGQGLEFLIYFQGNSAPDKSGLPSDRFSAERTGGSVSTLTIQRTQQEDSAVYLCASSPRAFHRDGYTFGSGTRLTVV.

The chain combines TRBV7-8 with TRBJ1-2; possibly TRBD1 for D (5 bases). V was clipped by 2 bases and J by 7 bases, with 17 bases between them. The CDR3 is 15 residues long. Germline V CDR1 and CDR2: SGHVS, FQNEAQ. CDR3 bases: TGTGCCAGCAGCTTACGAGGGCAGGGTGGAAGTGGCTACACCTTC. Encoded protein: CASSLRGQGGSGYTF.

The chain joins TRBV19 to TRBJ2-2, with 8 bases identical to TRBD1. V trimming: 4 bases; J trimming: 5 bases; junction bases outside the gene matches: 3. This CDR3 has 14 residues. Germline CDR1 is LNHDA and CDR2 is SQIVND (reference sequence). CDR3 in DNA: TGTGCCAGTAGTACGGACAGGGCGACCGGGGAGCTGTTTTTT. The encoded protein is CASSTDRATGELFF.

This chain links TRBV7-2 with TRBJ1-4; no clear D. Germline CDR1 reads SGHTA; CDR2 reads FQGNSA. Trimming removed 1 base at V and 5 bases at J, with 14 bases between. This CDR3 spans 16 amino acids. The CDR3 sequence is CASSLVVLGFNEKLFF. In DNA form, the CDR3 reads TGTGCCAGCAGCTTAGTGGTGCTAGGGTTCAATGAAAAACTGTTTTTT.

This clone was seen once. The CDR3 protein is CASSFPGGAIKETQYF. CDR3 DNA sequence: TGTGCCAGCAGCTTTCCCGGGGGGGCCATTAAAGAGACCCAGTACTTC. V gene TRBV5-4 combines with J gene TRBJ2-5; 8 bases map to TRBD2. CDR1 and CDR2 from the germline V gene are SGHNT and YYREEE (reference sequence). Losses at the gene ends were 2 bases for V and 3 bases for J; bases not matched to a gene: 9. The CDR3 loop spans 16 amino acids. Filled out from reference TRBV5-4 and TRBJ2-5, the complete variable domain reads ETGVTQSPTHLIKTRGQQVTLRCSSQSGHNTVSWYQQALGQGPQFIFQYYREEENGRGNFPPRFSGLQFPNYSSELNVNALELDDSALYLCASSFPGGAIKETQYFGPGTRLLVL.

The chain has TRBV30 and TRBJ2-3; the D is unclear. The germline V and J ends were trimmed by 0 bases and 1 base, with 11 bases remaining between them. Germline CDR1 and CDR2: GTSNPN and SVGIG (reference sequence). The CDR3 sequence is 15 residues long. CDR3 sequence (DNA): TGTGCCTGGAGTGTGAGTAGTAGGCGCACAGATACGCAGTATTTT. This gives the protein CAWSVSSRRTDTQYF.

The chain carries TRBV28 and TRBJ2-5; TRBD1 matches 8 bases. J was trimmed by 7 bases and V by 7 bases; bases with no gene match: 5. In germline, CDR1 is MDHEN, CDR2 SYDVKM. The CDR3 runs 12 residues. CDR3 sequence: CASTRQGSTQYF. In nucleotides, the CDR3 is TGTGCCAGCACCCGACAGGGGTCGACCCAGTACTTC.

V gene TRBV15 combines with J gene TRBJ2-1; D is unresolved. This CDR3 comprises 16 residues. The V and J ends lost 0 bases and 0 bases respectively, with 9 bases between them. Germline CDR1 and CDR2: LNHNV and YYDKDF (reference sequence). The chain's CDR3 is CATSRDLKGSYNEQFF. The DNA of the CDR3 is TGTGCCACCAGCAGAGATCTGAAGGGCTCCTACAATGAGCAGTTCTTC.

The V gene is TRBV11-2, the J gene TRBJ2-3; D remains unclear. This CDR3 is built from 15 residues. Per germline, CDR1 SGHAT and CDR2 FQNNGV. The V end lost 1 base, the J end lost 2 bases, and 10 bases lay between the germline ends. The CDR3 is CASSLVRTNTDTQYF. DNA of the CDR3: TGTGCCAGCAGCTTAGTCCGGACGAACACAGATACGCAGTATTTT.

The chain has TRBV19 and TRBJ1-1; 8 bases align to TRBD1. Trimming at V came to 9 bases and at J to 5 bases, leaving 14 bases not matched to a gene. The germline V gene has CDR1 LNHDA and CDR2 SQIVND (reference sequence). This CDR3 has 15 amino acids. This CDR3 is CASKLTQGARTEAFF. The CDR3 DNA reads as TGTGCCAGCAAACTAACTCAGGGGGCAAGGACTGAAGCTTTCTTT.

The gene calls are TRBV19 and TRBJ1-1, with D maybe TRBD1 (6 bases). The CDR3 extends over 15 amino acids. V was shortened by 8 bases and J by 1 base, with 17 bases between the two germline ends. Germline loops: CDR1 LNHDA, CDR2 SQIVND (reference sequence). The CDR3 DNA sequence: TGTGCCAGTTCCATTGGAGGGGGTAGGAACACTGAAGCTTTCTTT. Translation gives CASSIGGGRNTEAFF.

In its sample, this clone was seen a few times. Other DNA sequences in this sample translate to the same CDR3. This chain joins TRBV7-3 and TRBJ1-1; D remains ambiguous. The CDR3 sequence is 13 residues long. Looked up from germline, CDR1 is SGHTA and CDR2 is FQGTGA. V lost 4 bases and J lost 0, with 6 bases in between. Written as DNA, the CDR3 is TGTGCCAGCAGCTCGACAATGAACACTGAAGCTTTCTTT. Translating it yields CASSSTMNTEAFF.

The chain carries TRBV7-8 and TRBJ2-7; D unresolved. Germline V gives CDR1 SGHVS, CDR2 FQNEAQ. The V and J ends lost 0 bases and 3 bases respectively, with 6 bases between them. The CDR3 sequence is 13 residues long. DNA of the CDR3: TGTGCCAGCAGCTTAGCAGAATACTACGAGCAGTACTTC. Amino acids: CASSLAEYYEQYF.

V is TRBV5-5 and J is TRBJ1-4, with D maybe TRBD1 (5 bases). The CDR3 consists of 16 residues. Germline V gene lookup returns CDR1 SGHKS and CDR2 YYEKEE (reference sequence). The V gene lost 4 bases and the J gene lost 3 bases, with 16 bases spanning the gap. CDR3 protein: CASSGRVFVANEKLFF. CDR3 in DNA: TGTGCCAGCAGCGGCAGGGTTTTCGTGGCTAATGAAAAACTGTTTTTT.

CDR3 sequence (DNA): TGTGCCAGCAGCTCTGGCCCCTTAGCGACCAACTACGAGCAGTACTTC. This encodes CASSSGPLATNYEQYF. The genes are TRBV11-2 and TRBJ2-7; D is perhaps TRBD2 (5 bases). V lost 4 bases and J lost 3, with 19 bases in between. CDR3 length equals 16 residues. Germline lookup yields CDR1 SGHAT and CDR2 FQNNGV.

The J gene is TRBJ2-3, the V gene TRBV15; D not resolved. Between the trimmed V and J ends, which lost 1 base and 0 bases, there was a span of 14 bases. Germline V gives CDR1 LNHNV, CDR2 YYDKDF (reference sequence). CDR3 length: 17 amino acids. The CDR3 sequence is CATSRAGFSVSTDTQYF. The CDR3 DNA is TGTGCCACCAGCAGAGCTGGTTTCAGCGTAAGCACAGATACGCAGTATTTT.

This chain joins TRBV4-2 and TRBJ2-7; 7 bases fit TRBD1. Losses at the gene ends were 1 base for V and 2 bases for J; bases not matched to a gene: 8. This CDR3 has 16 residues. Per germline, CDR1 LGHNA and CDR2 YNFKEQ. The CDR3 DNA reads as TGTGCCAGCAGCCAAGTCCCACTGACAGGGACCTACGAGCAGTACTTC. It codes for CASSQVPLTGTYEQYF.